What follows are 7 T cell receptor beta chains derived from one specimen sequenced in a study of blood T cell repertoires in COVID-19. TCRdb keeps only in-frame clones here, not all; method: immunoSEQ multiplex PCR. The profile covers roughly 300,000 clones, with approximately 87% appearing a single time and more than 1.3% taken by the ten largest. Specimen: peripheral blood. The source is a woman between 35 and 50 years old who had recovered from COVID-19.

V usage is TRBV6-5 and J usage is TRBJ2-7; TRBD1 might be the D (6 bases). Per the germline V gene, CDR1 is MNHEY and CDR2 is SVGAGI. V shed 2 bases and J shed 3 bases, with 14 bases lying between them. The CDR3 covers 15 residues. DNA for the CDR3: TGTGCCAGCAGTTACAGCAGGGGCGAAATCTACGAGCAGTACTTC. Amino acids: CASSYSRGEIYEQYF.

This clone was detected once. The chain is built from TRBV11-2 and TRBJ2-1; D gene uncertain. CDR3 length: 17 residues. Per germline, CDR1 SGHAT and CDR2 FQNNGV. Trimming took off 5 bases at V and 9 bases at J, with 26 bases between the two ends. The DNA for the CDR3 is TGTGCCAGCAGCCACCCCCCTTCTATCCAGCGTACGGGTGAGCAGTTCTTC. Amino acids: CASSHPPSIQRTGEQFF.

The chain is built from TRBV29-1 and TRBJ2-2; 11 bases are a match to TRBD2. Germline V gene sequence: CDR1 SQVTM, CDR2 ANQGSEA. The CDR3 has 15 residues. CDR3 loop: CTSPGTSGRGGELFF. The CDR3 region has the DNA TGCACCTCCCCCGGGACTAGCGGTAGGGGCGGGGAGCTGTTTTTT.

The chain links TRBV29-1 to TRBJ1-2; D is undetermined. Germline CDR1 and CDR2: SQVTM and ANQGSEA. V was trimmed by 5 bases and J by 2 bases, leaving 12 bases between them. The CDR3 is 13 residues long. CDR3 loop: CSVSVGDNYGYTF. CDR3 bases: TGCAGCGTTTCGGTGGGAGACAACTATGGCTACACCTTC.

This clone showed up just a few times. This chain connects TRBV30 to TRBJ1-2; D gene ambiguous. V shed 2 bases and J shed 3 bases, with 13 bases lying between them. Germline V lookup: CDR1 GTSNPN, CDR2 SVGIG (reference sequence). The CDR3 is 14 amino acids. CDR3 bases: TGTGCCTGGAGTTGGGTCCAAGAGGACTATGGCTACACCTTC. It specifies CAWSWVQEDYGYTF.

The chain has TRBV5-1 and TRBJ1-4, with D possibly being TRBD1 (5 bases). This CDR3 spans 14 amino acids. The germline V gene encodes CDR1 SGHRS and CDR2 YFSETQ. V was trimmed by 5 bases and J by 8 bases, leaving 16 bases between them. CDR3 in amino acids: CASRPDIVGEKLFF. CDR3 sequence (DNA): TGCGCCAGCAGACCGGACATAGTCGGGGAAAAACTGTTTTTT.

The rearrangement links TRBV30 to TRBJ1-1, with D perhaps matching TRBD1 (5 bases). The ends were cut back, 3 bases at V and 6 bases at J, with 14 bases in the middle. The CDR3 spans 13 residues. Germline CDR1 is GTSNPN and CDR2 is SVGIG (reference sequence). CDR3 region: CAWRHHRLAEAFF. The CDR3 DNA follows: TGTGCCTGGAGGCACCACAGGTTGGCTGAAGCTTTCTTT.